A single sample gave rise to the 30 T cell receptor beta chains below, sequenced in a study of blood T cell repertoires in COVID-19. Some clones are missing from TCRdb's copy, which holds only in-frame ones; the method was immunoSEQ multiplex PCR. The data contain 200,000 to 250,000 clones, 85% to 90% of them singletons. The sequencing sample was made of peripheral blood. These receptors all come from a man aged 25 to 40 with COVID-19, enrolled during active disease.

This chain links TRBV6-5 with TRBJ2-1; 13 positions match TRBD2. CDR3 size: 15 residues. Trimming at V came to 6 bases and at J to 3 bases, leaving 2 bases not matched to a gene. The V gene's germline CDR1 is MNHEY and CDR2 SVGAGI. In DNA form, the CDR3 reads TGTGCCAGCAGCAGGACTAGCGGGAGCTACAATGAGCAGTTCTTC. Amino acids: CASSRTSGSYNEQFF.

The J gene is TRBJ2-1, the V gene TRBV30, with 9 bases identical to TRBD2. V trimming: 2 bases; J trimming: 7 bases; junction bases outside the gene matches: 15. Germline V CDR1 and CDR2: GTSNPN, SVGIG (reference sequence). This CDR3 region has 17 residues. CDR3 residues: CAWSRLADFMSKNEQFF. CDR3 nucleotides: TGTGCCTGGAGTCGACTAGCGGATTTTATGAGCAAGAATGAGCAGTTCTTC.

The CDR3 loop is CASAGSASYEQYF. The CDR3 DNA reads as TGTGCCAGCGCCGGGTCGGCGTCCTACGAGCAGTACTTC. The rearrangement uses TRBV7-9 and TRBJ2-7; D remains unclear. CDR1 and CDR2 (germline): SEHNR, FQNEAQ (reference sequence). V lost 8 bases and J 1 base, leaving 12 bases between the germline ends. The CDR3 is 13 residues long.

The V call is TRBV30, the J call TRBJ1-1; D remains ambiguous. Germline V gene sequence: CDR1 GTSNPN, CDR2 SVGIG (reference sequence). The germline V and J ends were trimmed by 3 bases and 4 bases, with 15 bases remaining between them. The CDR3 is 14 residues long. In DNA form, the CDR3 reads TGTGCCTGGAGCTTAGCGGACTTAAGCACTGAAGCTTTCTTT. Translating it yields CAWSLADLSTEAFF.

DNA for the CDR3: TGTGCCAGCAGTTTAATCGCAGGGTCCAATCAGCCCCAGCATTTT. This translates into CASSLIAGSNQPQHF. The J gene is TRBJ1-5, the V gene TRBV27; possible D gene TRBD1, 5 bases. Germline V gene data show CDR1 as MNHEY and CDR2 as SMNVEV (reference sequence). The V gene lost 2 bases and the J gene lost 3 bases, with 11 bases spanning the gap. The CDR3 runs 15 residues.

This chain uses TRBV7-8 with TRBJ2-1; 8 nucleotides line up with TRBD2. After removal of 4 bases from V and 4 bases from J, the junction contained 6 bases not matched to a gene. CDR3 length: 15 amino acids. The germline V gene encodes CDR1 SGHVS and CDR2 FQNEAQ. CDR3 in amino acids: CASSSTSATYNEQFF. The CDR3 DNA sequence: TGTGCCAGCAGCTCGACTAGCGCCACTTACAATGAGCAGTTCTTC.

The chain uses TRBV11-1 and TRBJ2-3; TRBD2 agrees at 13 bases. J was trimmed by 6 bases and V by 3 bases; bases with no gene match: 6. The CDR3 length is 16 residues. The germline CDR1 and CDR2 sequences are SGHAT and FQDESV (reference sequence). The CDR3 DNA reads TGTGCCAGCAGCTTGACAACTAGCGGGAGGGGTGATACGCAGTATTTT. Protein product: CASSLTTSGRGDTQYF.

This chain uses TRBV5-8 with TRBJ2-1, with TRBD2 identical over 10 bases. V trimming: 3 bases; J trimming: 5 bases; junction bases outside the gene matches: 5. Germline CDR1 reads SGHTS; CDR2 reads YDEGEE. The CDR3 loop spans 15 amino acids. The CDR3 DNA is TGTGCCAGCAGCTCACTAGCGGGGACGGACAATGAGCAGTTCTTC. Protein: CASSSLAGTDNEQFF.

This chain uses TRBV6-5 with TRBJ1-2; the D gene is possibly TRBD1 (5 bases). Germline values: CDR1 MNHEY, CDR2 SVGAGI. The CDR3 spans 11 residues. Between the trimmed V and J ends, which lost 8 bases and 4 bases, there was a span of 8 bases. CDR3 DNA: TGTGCCAGCGATGACAGCTATGGCTACACCTTC. Residues: CASDDSYGYTF.

This clone was counted a single time. The chain combines TRBV11-3 with TRBJ2-3, with TRBD1 matching over 9 bases. The V segment lost 4 bases and the J segment 2 bases; nucleotides outside the gene matches: 4. Germline assignment: CDR1 SGHNT and CDR2 YENEEA. The CDR3 has 15 amino acids. The CDR3, as DNA: TGTGCCAGCAGCTCCGGGACAGGGAACACAGATACGCAGTATTTT. As protein: CASSSGTGNTDTQYF.

The genes are TRBV28 and TRBJ1-3; TRBD1 might be the D (5 bases). The length of the CDR3 is 18 residues. Germline V CDR1 and CDR2: MDHEN, SYDVKM. Trimming pared 3 bases from V and 0 bases from J, leaving 18 bases between. CDR3 coding DNA: TGTGCCAGCAGTTTCCACCCTGTGTCACAGGTCTCTGGAAACACCATATATTTT. Translated, it gives CASSFHPVSQVSGNTIYF.

V usage is TRBV4-1 and J usage is TRBJ1-1; D perhaps matches TRBD1 (6 bases). CDR1 is MGHRA and CDR2 is YSYEKL in the germline V gene. Between the trimmed V and J ends, which lost 3 bases and 0 bases, there was a span of 11 bases. The CDR3 consists of 15 residues. The CDR3 DNA sequence: TGCGCCAGCAGCCAGGAACAGGGTATGAACACTGAAGCTTTCTTT. Translation gives CASSQEQGMNTEAFF.

V and J are TRBV3-1 (or the pseudogene TRBV3-2) and TRBJ1-5; D may be TRBD1 (5 bases). The germline V gene has CDR1 LGHDT and CDR2 YNNKEL (reference sequence). The CDR3 length is 15 residues. Trimming took 2 bases from V and 3 from J, leaving 11 bases between them. Here the CDR3 reads CASSQSGFTNQPQHF. DNA of the CDR3: TGTGCCAGCAGCCAATCAGGGTTTACCAATCAGCCCCAGCATTTT.

This chain connects TRBV10-1 to TRBJ1-3; 7 bases fit TRBD1. Trimming removed 8 bases from V and 0 bases from J; junction bases left unmatched: 10. This CDR3 has 16 residues. Germline V CDR1 and CDR2: WNHNN, SYGVQD (reference sequence). In DNA form, the CDR3 reads TGCGCCAGCCCCCGGGAGGGACAGAGCTCTGGAAACACCATATATTTT. This sequence encodes CASPREGQSSGNTIYF.

The chain uses TRBV7-2 and TRBJ1-2, with D tentatively TRBD1 (5 bases). The CDR3 extends over 14 amino acids. V was cut by 4 bases and J by 4 bases, with 13 bases left in between. CDR1 is SGHTA, CDR2 FQGNSA, per germline. CDR3 bases: TGTGCCAGCAGCTCCGTTATGGGGGGCTATGGCTACACCTTC. Its translation is CASSSVMGGYGYTF. The complete variable domain, with remaining parts taken from reference TRBV7-2 and TRBJ1-2, reads GAGVSQSPSNKVTEKGKDVELRCDPISGHTALYWYRQSLGQGLEFLIYFQGNSAPDKSGLPSDRFSAERTGGSVSTLTIQRTQQEDSAVYLCASSSVMGGYGYTFGSGTRLTVV.

Written as DNA, the CDR3 is TGTGCCAGCAGTCCTGGGGCCAGGGTCTCCTACAATGAGCAGTTCTTC. This translates into CASSPGARVSYNEQFF. V and J are TRBV7-3 and TRBJ2-1, with a tentative D call TRBD1 (5 bases). The CDR3 is 16 amino acids. Germline assignment: CDR1 SGHTA and CDR2 FQGTGA. The V end lost 6 bases, the J end lost 0 bases, and 15 bases lay between the germline ends.

The chain uses TRBV6-2 or TRBV6-3 and TRBJ2-3; possible D gene TRBD2, 6 bases. V gave up 6 bases and J gave up 0 bases, with 13 bases separating them. In germline, CDR1 is MNHEY, CDR2 SVGEGT. This CDR3 comprises 15 residues. The CDR3 loop is CASSLRLGSTDTQYF. The CDR3 nucleotides read TGTGCCAGCAGCCTCCGACTAGGGAGCACAGATACGCAGTATTTT.

The V and J genes are TRBV9 and TRBJ2-4; 11 bases agree with TRBD1. Losses at the gene ends were 2 bases for V and 7 bases for J; bases not matched to a gene: 2. The CDR3 totals 14 residues. Per germline, CDR1 SGDLS and CDR2 YYNGEE. This CDR3 reads CASSVGTGGNIQYF. CDR3 sequence (DNA): TGTGCCAGCAGCGTCGGGACAGGGGGGAACATTCAGTACTTC.

This chain uses TRBV2 with TRBJ1-2; D perhaps matches TRBD1 (5 bases). This CDR3 contains 12 residues. Germline assignment: CDR1 SNHLY and CDR2 FYNNEI. Trimming removed 6 bases from V and 4 bases from J, with 9 bases in between. In DNA, the CDR3 is TGTGCCAGCAGGGTAGACAGCTATGGCTACACCTTC. Its protein product is CASRVDSYGYTF. Full variable domain (rest looked up from reference TRBV2 and TRBJ1-2): EPEVTQTPSHQVTQMGQEVILRCVPISNHLYFYWYRQILGQKVEFLVSFYNNEISEKSEIFDDQFSVERPDGSNFTLKIRSTKLEDSAMYFCASRVDSYGYTFGSGTRLTVV.

The rearrangement links TRBV6-6 to TRBJ2-1, with TRBD2 matching over 10 bases. The J segment lost 8 bases and the V segment lost 9 bases, leaving 13 bases of the junction unmatched. Germline CDR1 MNHNY, CDR2 SVGAGI (reference sequence). The CDR3 length is 15 residues. For the CDR3, the DNA is TGTGCCAGTAGCCTAAGCGGGAGGGCCGGGGATGAGCAGTTCTTC. Its translation: CASSLSGRAGDEQFF.

V is TRBV11-1 and J is TRBJ1-4; 7 nucleotides agree with TRBD1. Unmatched junction bases numbered 6, after V lost 5 bases and J lost 3 bases. The CDR3 sequence is 15 residues long. Germline V gene data show CDR1 as SGHAT and CDR2 as FQDESV (reference sequence). The CDR3: CASSLWGQPNEKLFF. CDR3 DNA: TGTGCCAGCAGCCTATGGGGACAGCCTAATGAAAAACTGTTTTTT.

This clone was counted a single time. V and J are TRBV7-9 and TRBJ1-4; 7 bases fit TRBD1. Unmatched junction bases numbered 11, after V lost 5 bases and J lost 8 bases. This CDR3 comprises 15 residues. CDR1 is SEHNR and CDR2 is FQNEAQ in the germline V gene (reference sequence). The chain's CDR3 is CASSIGDSPSEKLFF. The CDR3 nucleotides read TGTGCCAGCAGCATAGGGGACAGCCCTTCCGAAAAACTGTTTTTT.

This chain joins TRBV6-2 or TRBV6-3 and TRBJ1-1; D unresolved. Trimming removed 6 bases from V and 1 base from J, with 12 bases in between. Germline V gene data show CDR1 as MNHEY and CDR2 as SVGEGT. This CDR3 region has 14 residues. The CDR3 nucleotides read TGTGCCAGCAGCCCTCGTGGAGGGAACACTGAAGCTTTCTTT. Protein: CASSPRGGNTEAFF.

V usage is TRBV21-1 and J usage is TRBJ2-7; the table's TRBD2 call for D was not verified on the DNA. TRBV21-1 is assigned pseudogene status. CDR3 length equals 14 residues. This chain's CDR3 is CASSTSGGAGEQYF. In DNA form, the CDR3 reads TGTGCCAGCAGCACGAGCGGGGGGGCCGGAGAGCAGTACTTC.

The chain joins TRBV6-1 to TRBJ1-6; D is possibly TRBD1 (6 bases). V lost 4 bases and J 9 bases, leaving 19 bases between the germline ends. The germline gives CDR1 MNHNS, CDR2 SASEGT. The CDR3 contains 16 residues. The CDR3 DNA follows: TGTGCCAGCAGTGGCCACCTAGGACAGAGTCTTTCACCCCTCCACTTT. This translates into CASSGHLGQSLSPLHF.

The table lists this clone with a count of one. This chain links TRBV6-2 or TRBV6-3 with TRBJ2-7, with D perhaps TRBD1 (5 bases). Germline CDR1 and CDR2: MNHEY and SVGEGT. This CDR3 contains 14 residues. V shed 0 bases and J shed 2 bases, with 8 bases lying between them. The CDR3 sequence is CASSYSTGPYEQYF. CDR3 DNA: TGTGCCAGCAGTTACTCCACAGGACCCTACGAGCAGTACTTC.

The gene calls are TRBV9 and TRBJ1-1, with a tentative D call TRBD1 (6 bases). This CDR3 spans 14 amino acids. Germline V gives CDR1 SGDLS, CDR2 YYNGEE. The V end lost 3 bases, the J end lost 0 bases, and 9 bases lay between the germline ends. The CDR3 loop is CASSGGQMNTEAFF. The CDR3 nucleotides read TGTGCCAGCAGCGGAGGACAGATGAACACTGAAGCTTTCTTT.

The CDR3 bases are TGTGCCAGCAGGGGGGGACAGATTTATGGCTACACCTTC. It specifies CASRGGQIYGYTF. The chain is built from TRBV9 and TRBJ1-2; 7 nucleotides align to TRBD1. The CDR3 runs to 13 residues. Germline values: CDR1 SGDLS, CDR2 YYNGEE. The V and J ends lost 5 bases and 5 bases, in that order; junction bases with no gene match: 6.

The V call is TRBV5-3, the J call TRBJ2-1; 8 nucleotides agree with TRBD1. TRBV5-3 is recorded as an ORF, its role being uncertain. The CDR3 extends over 15 amino acids. J was trimmed by 1 base and V by 0 bases; bases with no gene match: 0. The CDR3 DNA reads as TGTGCCAGAAGCTTGGGACAGGGGTCCTACAATGAGCAGTTCTTC. The encoded protein is CARSLGQGSYNEQFF.

The V call is TRBV10-3, the J call TRBJ1-2, with D tentatively TRBD1 (6 bases). There are 14 residues in the CDR3. The germline CDR1 and CDR2 sequences are ENHRY and SYGVKD. Trimming took 7 bases from V and 2 from J, leaving 14 bases between them. This CDR3 reads CAITQVQGNYGYTF. DNA for the CDR3: TGTGCCATCACCCAGGTACAGGGAAACTATGGCTACACCTTC.